What follows are 25 T cell receptor beta chains derived from one specimen sequenced in a study of control samples from healthy donors and cancer patients. Using immunoSEQ multiplex PCR, the repertoire was profiled, and TCRdb retains in-frame clones only, with some absent. The table records around 100,000 clones, roughly 89% of them present only once. The sample taken for sequencing was blood. The receptors here all came from a young man in good health.

The genes are TRBV29-1 and TRBJ2-1, with D possibly TRBD1 on 5 matching bases. CDR1 is SQVTM and CDR2 is ANQGSEA in the germline V gene. The CDR3 loop spans 17 amino acids. The V end lost 4 bases, the J end lost 0 bases, and 19 bases lay between the germline ends. The CDR3 bases are TGCAGCGTTGGGACGAGTTTAGACAGAGGCTCCTACAATGAGCAGTTCTTC. Translated, it gives CSVGTSLDRGSYNEQFF.

The J gene is TRBJ2-2, the V gene TRBV24-1; no clear D gene. V was shortened by 3 bases and J by 3 bases, with 10 bases between the two germline ends. The CDR3 totals 15 residues. In germline, CDR1 is KGHDR, CDR2 SFDVKD. The CDR3 protein is CATSDGRHHTGELFF. The CDR3 nucleotides are TGTGCCACCAGTGATGGGCGACACCACACCGGGGAGCTGTTTTTT.

V is TRBV9 and J is TRBJ1-1, with a possible D match to TRBD1 (5 bases). The germline gives CDR1 SGDLS, CDR2 YYNGEE. The CDR3 consists of 14 residues. Trimming stripped 0 bases from V and 8 bases from J, with 14 bases between. The CDR3 loop is CASSVEGPGTEAFF. CDR3 DNA sequence: TGTGCCAGCAGCGTAGAGGGCCCTGGGACCGAAGCTTTCTTT.

The chain uses TRBV6-2 or TRBV6-3 and TRBJ2-4, with TRBD1 matching 8 bases. The CDR3 runs 14 residues. Germline assignment: CDR1 MNHEY and CDR2 SVGEGT. V dropped 4 bases and J dropped 8; count of bases not matched to a gene: 7. The CDR3 region is CASSSQGAVDIQYF. Here the CDR3 DNA reads TGTGCCAGCAGTTCGCAGGGGGCGGTGGACATTCAGTACTTC.

The chain combines TRBV7-2 with TRBJ2-5, with a tentative D call TRBD2 (6 bases). Germline CDR1 reads SGHTA; CDR2 reads FQGNSA. Between the trimmed V and J ends, which lost 5 bases and 2 bases, there was a span of 12 bases. This CDR3 is built from 14 residues. DNA of the CDR3: TGTGCCAGCAGCACCTCGGGGAGGCAAGAGACCCAGTACTTC. Translating it yields CASSTSGRQETQYF.

Only a few counts were recorded for this clone. The J gene is TRBJ1-1, the V gene TRBV10-3; the D is unclear. The CDR3 is made up of 14 amino acids. Looked up from germline, CDR1 is ENHRY and CDR2 is SYGVKD. V was pared by 3 bases and J by 1 base, with 9 bases between. This chain's CDR3 is CAISEVHRNTEAFF. The CDR3 DNA is TGTGCCATCAGTGAAGTACACCGGAACACTGAAGCTTTCTTT.

V is TRBV28 and J is TRBJ2-7; 8 bases agree with TRBD2. The germline CDR1 and CDR2 sequences are MDHEN and SYDVKM. The CDR3 runs to 18 residues. V gave up 4 bases and J gave up 4 bases; unmatched junction bases: 18. CDR3 residues: CASSSPFRGGAGEYEQYF. The CDR3 DNA reads TGTGCCAGCAGTTCCCCCTTCCGGGGAGGAGCGGGAGAATACGAGCAGTACTTC.

V and J are TRBV19 and TRBJ1-3; TRBD1 might be the D (5 bases). V lost 10 bases and J lost 0, with 10 bases in between. The CDR3 covers 13 residues. Germline CDR1 and CDR2: LNHDA and SQIVND (reference sequence). The CDR3 DNA reads as TGTGCCACCGGGGCGCTCTCTGGAAACACCATATATTTT. This translates into CATGALSGNTIYF. The whole variable domain, remainder taken from reference TRBV19 and TRBJ1-3, is DGGITQSPKYLFRKEGQNVTLSCEQNLNHDAMYWYRQDPGQGLRLIYYSQIVNDFQKGDIAEGYSVSREKKESFPLTVTSAQKNPTAFYLCATGALSGNTIYFGEGSWLTVV.

The sample holds one count of this clone. V and J are TRBV10-2 and TRBJ1-4; D may be TRBD1 (5 bases). The CDR3 runs 15 residues. The germline V gene encodes CDR1 WSHSY and CDR2 SAAADI. V lost 5 bases to trimming and J lost 0 bases, with 10 bases between them. The CDR3 reads CASSRDDATNEKLFF. The CDR3 region has the DNA TGCGCCAGCAGTCGGGACGATGCAACTAATGAAAAACTGTTTTTT.

This clone was recorded once. V gene TRBV3-1 (or the pseudogene TRBV3-2) combines with J gene TRBJ2-1, with 11 bases fitting TRBD2. Germline V lookup: CDR1 LGHDT, CDR2 YNNKEL (reference sequence). This CDR3 contains 17 residues. Trimming took 4 bases from V and 5 from J; bases not matched to a gene: 10. CDR3 loop: CASSRATSGAGHNEQFF. CDR3 bases: TGTGCCAGCAGCCGAGCGACTAGCGGGGCTGGTCACAATGAGCAGTTCTTC.

This clone came up a few times. This sequence joins TRBV30 and TRBJ1-3, with TRBD1 matching over 9 bases. The trim removed 6 bases at V and 4 bases at J, leaving 7 bases unmatched. The germline V gene encodes CDR1 GTSNPN and CDR2 SVGIG (reference sequence). This CDR3 is built from 14 residues. This chain's CDR3 is CACQDRGTGNTIYF. CDR3 DNA: TGTGCCTGCCAGGACAGGGGAACAGGAAACACCATATATTTT.

The V gene is TRBV9, the J gene TRBJ2-3; D is perhaps TRBD1 or TRBD2 (6 bases each). Per germline, CDR1 SGDLS and CDR2 YYNGEE. The V end lost 4 bases, the J end lost 4 bases, and 10 bases lay between the germline ends. This CDR3 region has 13 residues. The DNA for the CDR3 is TGTGCCAGCAGCTACAGGGACTCAGATACGCAGTATTTT. This encodes CASSYRDSDTQYF.

The gene calls are TRBV5-1 and TRBJ1-2; D is perhaps TRBD1 (5 bases). CDR3 length: 12 amino acids. Per germline, CDR1 SGHRS and CDR2 YFSETQ. Deletions cut 4 bases from V and 2 bases from J, with 6 bases between. CDR3 protein: CASSAGNYGYTF. CDR3 nucleotides: TGCGCCAGCAGCGCAGGGAACTATGGCTACACCTTC.

The rearrangement uses TRBV7-9 and TRBJ1-3, with 8 nucleotides matching TRBD1. J was trimmed by 0 bases and V by 3 bases; bases with no gene match: 7. CDR1 is SEHNR, CDR2 FQNEAQ, per germline (reference sequence). The CDR3 runs 17 residues. This chain's CDR3 is CASSFLGQDSSGNTIYF. CDR3 sequence (DNA): TGTGCCAGCAGCTTCCTGGGACAGGACTCCTCTGGAAACACCATATATTTT. Full variable domain (outside the CDR3, taken from reference TRBV7-9 and TRBJ1-3): DTGVSQNPRHKITKRGQNVTFRCDPISEHNRLYWYRQTLGQGPEFLTYFQNEAQLEKSRLLSDRFSAERPKGSFSTLEIQRTEQGDSAMYLCASSFLGQDSSGNTIYFGEGSWLTVV.

The chain carries TRBV30 and TRBJ2-5, with D unclear. Per the germline V gene, CDR1 is GTSNPN and CDR2 is SVGIG (reference sequence). The CDR3 contains 12 residues. V was pared by 1 base and J by 5 bases, with 8 bases between. The CDR3 spells CAWSGAAETQYF. The CDR3 nucleotides are TGTGCCTGGAGTGGGGCCGCGGAGACCCAGTACTTC.

This rearrangement joins TRBV6-2 or TRBV6-3 to TRBJ2-1, with D possibly being TRBD2 (6 bases). The germline V gene encodes CDR1 MNHEY and CDR2 SVGEGT. This CDR3 contains 14 residues. V was cut by 4 bases and J by 7 bases, with 14 bases left in between. The DNA for the CDR3 is TGTGCCAGCAGTTTACTAGTCGCGGGGAATGAGCAGTTCTTC. Amino acid sequence: CASSLLVAGNEQFF.

V usage is TRBV9 and J usage is TRBJ2-3; maybe TRBD1 (6 bases). V lost 2 bases and J lost 4, with 14 bases in between. The CDR3 totals 15 residues. Germline values: CDR1 SGDLS, CDR2 YYNGEE. CDR3 nucleotide sequence: TGTGCCAGCAGCGTTACACAGGGAACGGCAGATACGCAGTATTTT. It yields the protein CASSVTQGTADTQYF. The variable domain in full, completed from reference TRBV9 and TRBJ2-3, reads DSGVTQTPKHLITATGQRVTLRCSPRSGDLSVYWYQQSLDQGLQFLIQYYNGEERAKGNILERFSAQQFPDLHSELNLSSLELGDSALYFCASSVTQGTADTQYFGPGTRLTVL.

This clone turned up a few times. The rearrangement links TRBV24-1 to TRBJ2-1; no clear D. V gave up 4 bases and J gave up 5 bases, with 11 bases separating them. This CDR3 spans 14 amino acids. Per germline, CDR1 KGHDR and CDR2 SFDVKD. Here the CDR3 reads CATSETKPDNEQFF. The DNA of the CDR3 is TGTGCCACCAGTGAGACAAAACCAGACAATGAGCAGTTCTTC.

This clone occurred a few times. J is TRBJ1-5 and V is TRBV30, with TRBD1 identical over 7 bases. Germline-derived CDR1 and CDR2 are GTSNPN and SVGIG (reference sequence). J lost 4 bases, V lost 2 bases, and 8 bases had no gene match. The CDR3 has 15 amino acids. CDR3 residues: CAWSTGEFPNQPQHF. In DNA form, the CDR3 reads TGTGCCTGGAGTACAGGGGAATTTCCAAATCAGCCCCAGCATTTT.

V is TRBV24-1 and J is TRBJ1-4; 10 nucleotides agree with TRBD1. V dropped 6 bases and J dropped 5; count of bases not matched to a gene: 2. Germline loops: CDR1 KGHDR, CDR2 SFDVKD. This CDR3 has 14 amino acids. The CDR3 DNA is TGTGCCACCAGTAAGGGACAGGGGAATGAAAAACTGTTTTTT. Encoded protein: CATSKGQGNEKLFF.

This clone was found a few times. V usage is TRBV6-2 or TRBV6-3 and J usage is TRBJ2-7; TRBD2 might be the D (5 bases). The germline V gene has CDR1 MNHEY and CDR2 SVGEGT. Trimming removed 5 bases from V and 7 bases from J, with 12 bases in between. The CDR3 covers 12 residues. CDR3 sequence (DNA): TGTGCCAGCAGTGCCCTCTCGGGGGAGCAGTACTTC. Translated: CASSALSGEQYF.

The chain couples TRBV7-3 to TRBJ1-6; perhaps TRBD1 as D (5 bases). Germline lookup yields CDR1 SGHTA and CDR2 FQGTGA. Trimming removed 5 bases at V and 9 bases at J, with 17 bases between. This CDR3 is built from 15 residues. The CDR3 bases are TGTGCCAGCAGCCCGACCGGGACTTCAACTTCACCCCTCCACTTT. This codes for CASSPTGTSTSPLHF.

This chain uses TRBV18 with TRBJ2-1; tentatively, D is TRBD1 or TRBD2 (5 bases each). The CDR3 contains 15 residues. Germline V gene data show CDR1 as KGHSH and CDR2 as LQKENI. V was pared by 6 bases and J by 8 bases, with 20 bases between. The CDR3 coding sequence is TGTGCCAGCTCCCCCCCCGGGACGAGCGCGCATGAGCAGTTCTTC. As protein: CASSPPGTSAHEQFF.

The chain combines TRBV11-2 with TRBJ1-1; D call uncertain. The CDR3 runs to 16 residues. Germline CDR1 and CDR2: SGHAT and FQNNGV. Trimming shortened V by 1 base and J by 1 base, and 13 bases separated the two germline ends. CDR3 amino acids: CASSLAVYFGNTEAFF. The CDR3 bases are TGTGCCAGCAGCTTAGCCGTGTATTTCGGGAACACTGAAGCTTTCTTT.

This chain uses TRBV11-3 with TRBJ2-2; perhaps TRBD2 as D (5 bases). The CDR3 runs to 14 residues. The germline gives CDR1 SGHNT, CDR2 YENEEA. With 1 base removed from V and 6 bases from J, the gap between germline ends came to 9 bases. The chain's CDR3 is CASSLGGSPGELFF. For the CDR3, the DNA is TGTGCCAGCAGCTTAGGAGGGAGTCCCGGGGAGCTGTTTTTT.